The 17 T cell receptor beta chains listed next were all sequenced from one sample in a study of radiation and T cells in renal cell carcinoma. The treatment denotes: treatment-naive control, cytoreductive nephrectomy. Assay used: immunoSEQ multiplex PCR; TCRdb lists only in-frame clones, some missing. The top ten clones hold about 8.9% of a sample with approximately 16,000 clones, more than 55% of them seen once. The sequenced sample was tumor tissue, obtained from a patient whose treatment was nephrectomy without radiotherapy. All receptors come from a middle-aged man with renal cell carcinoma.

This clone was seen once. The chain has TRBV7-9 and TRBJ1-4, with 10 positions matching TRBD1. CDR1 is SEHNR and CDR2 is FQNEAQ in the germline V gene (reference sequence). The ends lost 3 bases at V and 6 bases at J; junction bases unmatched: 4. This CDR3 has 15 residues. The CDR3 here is CASSFWTGGYEKLFF. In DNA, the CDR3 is TGTGCCAGCAGCTTTTGGACAGGGGGGTATGAAAAACTGTTTTTT.

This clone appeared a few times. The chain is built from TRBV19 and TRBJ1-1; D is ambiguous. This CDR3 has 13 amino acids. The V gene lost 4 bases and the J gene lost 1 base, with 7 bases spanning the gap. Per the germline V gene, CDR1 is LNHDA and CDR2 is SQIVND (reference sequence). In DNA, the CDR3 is TGTGCCAGTAGTACTAACACGAACACTGAAGCTTTCTTT. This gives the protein CASSTNTNTEAFF.

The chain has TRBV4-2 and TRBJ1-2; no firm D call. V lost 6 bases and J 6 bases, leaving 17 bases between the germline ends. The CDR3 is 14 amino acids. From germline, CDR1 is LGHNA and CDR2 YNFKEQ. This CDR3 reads CASRQLSEGNGYTF. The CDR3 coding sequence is TGTGCCAGCAGGCAGTTGTCGGAAGGCAATGGCTACACCTTC.

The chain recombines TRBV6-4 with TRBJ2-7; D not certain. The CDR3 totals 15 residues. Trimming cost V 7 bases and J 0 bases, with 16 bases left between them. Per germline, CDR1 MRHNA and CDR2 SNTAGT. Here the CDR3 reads CASTAPERPSYEQYF. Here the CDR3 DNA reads TGTGCCAGCACTGCCCCGGAGAGACCCTCCTACGAGCAGTACTTC.

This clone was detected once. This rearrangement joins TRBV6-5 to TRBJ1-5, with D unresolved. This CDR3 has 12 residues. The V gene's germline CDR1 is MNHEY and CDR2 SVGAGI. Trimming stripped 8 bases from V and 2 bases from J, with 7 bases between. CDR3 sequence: CASQPRNQPQHF. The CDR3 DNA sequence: TGTGCCAGCCAACCCCGCAATCAGCCCCAGCATTTT.

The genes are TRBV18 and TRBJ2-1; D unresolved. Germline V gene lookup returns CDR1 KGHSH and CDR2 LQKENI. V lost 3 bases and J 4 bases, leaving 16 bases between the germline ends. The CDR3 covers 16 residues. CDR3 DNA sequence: TGTGCCAGCTCACCTGCCGCCCAGGACCGATACAATGAGCAGTTCTTC. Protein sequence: CASSPAAQDRYNEQFF.

CDR3: CASNLLGGERETQYF. DNA of the CDR3: TGTGCCAGCAACTTATTAGGGGGGGAACGAGAGACCCAGTACTTC. The rearrangement links TRBV6-6 to TRBJ2-5, with D possibly TRBD2 on 7 matching bases. CDR1 and CDR2 from the germline V gene are MNHNY and SVGAGI (reference sequence). V was trimmed by 7 bases and J by 4 bases, leaving 19 bases between them. There are 15 residues in the CDR3.

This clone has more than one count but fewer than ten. The CDR3 DNA reads TGTGCCTGGACCCCAGGCAACACTGAAGCTTTCTTT. The encoded protein is CAWTPGNTEAFF. The chain combines TRBV30 with TRBJ1-1; D unresolved. Trimming shortened V by 4 bases and J by 2 bases, and 8 bases separated the two germline ends. Germline CDR1 and CDR2: GTSNPN and SVGIG (reference sequence). This CDR3 has 12 amino acids.

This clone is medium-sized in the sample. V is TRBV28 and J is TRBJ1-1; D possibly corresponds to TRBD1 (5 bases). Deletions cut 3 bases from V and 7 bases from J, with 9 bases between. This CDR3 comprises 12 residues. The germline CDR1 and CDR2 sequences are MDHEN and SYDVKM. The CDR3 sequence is CASSFGGGEAFF. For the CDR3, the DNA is TGTGCCAGCAGTTTTGGGGGGGGTGAAGCTTTCTTT.

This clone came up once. CDR3 bases: TGTGCCAGCAGCTTGACGGGGGCCAAAAACATTCAGTACTTC. It specifies CASSLTGAKNIQYF. The chain recombines TRBV11-2 with TRBJ2-4, with a possible D match to TRBD2 (5 bases). This CDR3 region has 14 residues. CDR1 is SGHAT and CDR2 is FQNNGV in the germline V gene. Trimming took 3 bases from V and 1 from J, leaving 7 bases between them.

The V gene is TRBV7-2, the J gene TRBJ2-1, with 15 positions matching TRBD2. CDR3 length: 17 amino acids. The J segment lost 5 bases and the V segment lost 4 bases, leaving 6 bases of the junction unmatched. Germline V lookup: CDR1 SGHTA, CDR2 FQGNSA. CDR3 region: CASSYGLAGGINNEQFF. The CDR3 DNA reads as TGTGCCAGCAGCTACGGACTAGCGGGGGGGATTAACAATGAGCAGTTCTTC.

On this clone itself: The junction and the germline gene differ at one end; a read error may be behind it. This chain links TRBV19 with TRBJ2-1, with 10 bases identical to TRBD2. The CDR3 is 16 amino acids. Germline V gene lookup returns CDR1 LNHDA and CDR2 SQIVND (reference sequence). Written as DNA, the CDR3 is TGTGCCAGTAGTACATTAGCGGGGGGTTCCTATAATGAGCAGTTCTTC. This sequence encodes CASSTLAGGSYNEQFF.

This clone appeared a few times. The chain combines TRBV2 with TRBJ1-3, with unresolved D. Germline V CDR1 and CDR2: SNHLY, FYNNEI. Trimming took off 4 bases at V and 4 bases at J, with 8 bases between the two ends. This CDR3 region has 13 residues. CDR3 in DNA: TGTGCCAGCAGTGCCGGTCCGGGAAACACCATATATTTT. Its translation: CASSAGPGNTIYF.

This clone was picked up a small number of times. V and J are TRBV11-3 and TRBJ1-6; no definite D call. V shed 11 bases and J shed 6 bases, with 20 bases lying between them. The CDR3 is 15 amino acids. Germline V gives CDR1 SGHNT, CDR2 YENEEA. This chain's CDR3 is CASRGTGSVNSPLHF. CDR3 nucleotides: TGTGCCTCTAGAGGCACCGGCAGCGTTAATTCACCCCTCCACTTT. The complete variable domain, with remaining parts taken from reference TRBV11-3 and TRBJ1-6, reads EAGVVQSPRYKIIEKKQPVAFWCNPISGHNTLYWYLQNLGQGPELLIRYENEEAVDDSQLPKDRFSAERLKGVDSTLKIQPAELGDSAVYLCASRGTGSVNSPLHFGNGTRLTVT.

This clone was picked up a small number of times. The CDR3 coding sequence is TGTGCCAGCAGCTCGGGTGGTAGAGCACACCTGAACACTGAAGCTTTCTTT. Translated: CASSSGGRAHLNTEAFF. V is TRBV5-6 and J is TRBJ1-1; D uncertain. Germline V gene lookup returns CDR1 SGHDT and CDR2 YYEEEE. V was shortened by 3 bases and J by 0 bases, with 18 bases between the two germline ends. The CDR3 totals 17 residues.

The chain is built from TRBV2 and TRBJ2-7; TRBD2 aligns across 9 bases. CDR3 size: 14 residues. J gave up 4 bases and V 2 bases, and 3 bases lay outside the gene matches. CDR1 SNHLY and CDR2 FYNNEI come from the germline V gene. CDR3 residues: CASSETTSGYEQYF. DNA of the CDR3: TGTGCCAGCAGTGAAACCACTAGCGGGTACGAGCAGTACTTC. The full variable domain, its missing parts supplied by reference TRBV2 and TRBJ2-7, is EPEVTQTPSHQVTQMGQEVILRCVPISNHLYFYWYRQILGQKVEFLVSFYNNEISEKSEIFDDQFSVERPDGSNFTLKIRSTKLEDSAMYFCASSETTSGYEQYFGPGTRLTVT.

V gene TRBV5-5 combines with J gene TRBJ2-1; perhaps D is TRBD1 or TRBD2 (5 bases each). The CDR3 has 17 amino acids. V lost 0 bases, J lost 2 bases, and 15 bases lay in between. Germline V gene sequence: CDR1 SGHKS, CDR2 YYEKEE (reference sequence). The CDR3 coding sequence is TGTGCCAGCAGCTTGGATGGGACCCAACGCCCCTACAATGAGCAGTTCTTC. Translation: CASSLDGTQRPYNEQFF.